Below are 20 T cell receptor beta chains sequenced from a single sample in a study of CD8 T cells in Susac syndrome. With random hexamers, about 0.5 to 1 ug RNA was reverse transcribed. TCRdb independently ran MiXCR on the immunoSEQ multiplex PCR reads; one entry per CDR3 protein. The sample contains around 300,000 distinct CDR3 sequences, 65% to 90% of which appear only once. The specimen sequenced was CD8+ T cells from PBMCs. All receptors come from a human donor with multiple sclerosis.

This clonotype has a single count. The chain uses TRBV10-2 and TRBJ1-1, with D possibly matching TRBD1 (6 bases). The CDR3 is 13 amino acids. V shed 11 bases and J shed 4 bases, with 17 bases lying between them. CDR1 and CDR2 from the germline V gene are WSHSY and SAAADI. CDR3 nucleotide sequence: TGCGCCGCCCAACAGGGAGAGATCACTGAAGCTTTCTTT. The encoded protein is CAAQQGEITEAFF.

This chain joins TRBV24-1 and TRBJ2-7, with TRBD1 identical over 9 bases. Germline CDR1 KGHDR, CDR2 SFDVKD. CDR3 size: 16 residues. V lost 3 bases and J lost 3; bases outside the gene matches: 8. The CDR3 loop is CATSDPGQGRNYEQYF. The DNA for the CDR3 is TGTGCCACCAGTGATCCCGGACAGGGGCGAAACTACGAGCAGTACTTC.

The gene calls are TRBV6-6 and TRBJ2-1, with TRBD2 matching over 10 bases. The germline CDR1 and CDR2 sequences are MNHNY and SVGAGI (reference sequence). CDR3 length: 14 amino acids. Trimming removed 10 bases from V and 7 bases from J; junction bases left unmatched: 10. DNA of the CDR3: TGTGCCACCCTAGCGGGAGCAGGTAGTAATGAGCAGTTCTTC. Translating it yields CATLAGAGSNEQFF.

The chain is built from TRBV2 and TRBJ2-1; TRBD2 matches at 8 bases. Germline CDR1 and CDR2: SNHLY and FYNNEI. The CDR3 is 14 residues long. Trimming took 3 bases from V and 6 from J; bases not matched to a gene: 4. The CDR3 loop reads CASSDPGTSNEQFF. DNA of the CDR3: TGTGCCAGCAGTGACCCCGGGACTAGCAATGAGCAGTTCTTC.

This chain uses TRBV20-1 with TRBJ2-5, with D perhaps matching TRBD1 (5 bases). Between the trimmed V and J ends, which lost 4 bases and 1 base, there was a span of 10 bases. There are 13 residues in the CDR3. Germline CDR1 and CDR2: DFQATT and SNEGSKA (reference sequence). The CDR3 nucleotides are TGCAGTGCTATTCCAGGGTTCCAAGAGACCCAGTACTTC. Encoded protein: CSAIPGFQETQYF.

This clonotype was recorded only once. This chain connects TRBV28 to TRBJ1-1; D may be TRBD1 (5 bases). Germline-derived CDR1 and CDR2 are MDHEN and SYDVKM. The V end lost 9 bases, the J end lost 0 bases, and 14 bases lay between the germline ends. The CDR3 is 14 amino acids. In nucleotides, the CDR3 is TGTGCCAGTCGGACGGGACTCCTGAACACTGAAGCTTTCTTT. Translating gives CASRTGLLNTEAFF. The full variable domain, completed using reference TRBV28 and TRBJ1-1, is DVKVTQSSRYLVKRTGEKVFLECVQDMDHENMFWYRQDPGLGLRLIYFSYDVKMKEKGDIPEGYSVSREKKERFSLILESASTNQTSMYLCASRTGLLNTEAFFGQGTRLTVV.

This chain uses TRBV4-3 with TRBJ2-1; the match to TRBD2 covers 16 bases. With V trimmed by 0 bases and J by 8 bases, 7 bases remained unmatched. CDR3 size: 18 residues. Germline V lookup: CDR1 LGHNA, CDR2 YSLEER. The chain's CDR3 is CASSQDGTSGRALDEQFF. DNA of the CDR3: TGCGCCAGCAGCCAAGACGGGACTAGCGGGAGGGCCTTGGATGAGCAGTTCTTC.

Only a few counts were recorded for this clonotype. The rearrangement joins TRBV28 to TRBJ2-1, with TRBD2 matching 9 bases. J was trimmed by 2 bases and V by 3 bases; bases with no gene match: 2. The CDR3 contains 15 residues. Germline CDR1 reads MDHEN; CDR2 reads SYDVKM. DNA for the CDR3: TGTGCCAGCAGTTTTACTAGCGGGCCCTACAATGAGCAGTTCTTC. Protein sequence: CASSFTSGPYNEQFF. Based on the CDR3 plus reference TRBV28 and TRBJ2-1, the full variable domain is DVKVTQSSRYLVKRTGEKVFLECVQDMDHENMFWYRQDPGLGLRLIYFSYDVKMKEKGDIPEGYSVSREKKERFSLILESASTNQTSMYLCASSFTSGPYNEQFFGPGTRLTVL.

J is TRBJ2-7 and V is TRBV4-3, with 7 bases aligning to TRBD1. V lost 0 bases to trimming and J lost 8 bases; unmatched junction nucleotides: 10. The length of the CDR3 is 15 residues. The germline V gene has CDR1 LGHNA and CDR2 YSLEER. CDR3 sequence reads: CASSQEDPPRGKQYF. The CDR3 DNA reads as TGCGCCAGCAGCCAAGAGGATCCCCCCAGGGGGAAGCAGTACTTC.

The chain carries TRBV9 and TRBJ2-1; unclear D gene. The CDR3 sequence is 13 residues long. In germline, CDR1 is SGDLS, CDR2 YYNGEE. V was shortened by 3 bases and J by 4 bases, with 8 bases between the two germline ends. CDR3 sequence: CASSEHGYNEQFF. In nucleotides, the CDR3 is TGTGCCAGCAGCGAGCACGGGTACAATGAGCAGTTCTTC. Combining the CDR3 with reference TRBV9 and TRBJ2-1 gives the whole variable domain DSGVTQTPKHLITATGQRVTLRCSPRSGDLSVYWYQQSLDQGLQFLIQYYNGEERAKGNILERFSAQQFPDLHSELNLSSLELGDSALYFCASSEHGYNEQFFGPGTRLTVL.

The chain recombines TRBV6-2 or TRBV6-3 with TRBJ1-1; TRBD1 might be the D (6 bases). Per the germline V gene, CDR1 is MNHEY and CDR2 is SVGEGT. The ends were cut back, 2 bases at V and 1 base at J, with 8 bases in the middle. The CDR3 consists of 14 residues. The chain's CDR3 is CASSYKGENTEAFF. CDR3 DNA: TGTGCCAGCAGTTACAAGGGGGAGAACACTGAAGCTTTCTTT.

This chain links TRBV6-6 with TRBJ1-5; TRBD1 matches 7 bases. Germline V gene lookup returns CDR1 MNHNY and CDR2 SVGAGI (reference sequence). Germline trimming cut 2 bases from V and 5 bases from J; bases unmatched to any gene: 3. The CDR3 has 14 amino acids. The CDR3 DNA sequence: TGTGCCAGCAGTTACATTACAGGGGATCAGCCCCAGCATTTT. This translates into CASSYITGDQPQHF.

The rearrangement joins TRBV28 to TRBJ2-7; 9 nucleotides agree with TRBD2. The V gene end was trimmed by 5 bases and the J gene end by 2 bases; junction bases not matched to a gene: 19. The germline V gene encodes CDR1 MDHEN and CDR2 SYDVKM. The CDR3 is 19 residues long. The DNA for the CDR3 is TGTGCCAGCAGTCCCGAAGGGATAGGCGGAGGGACTAGCCCCTACGAGCAGTACTTC. Amino acids: CASSPEGIGGGTSPYEQYF.

The chain employs TRBV6-2 or TRBV6-3 and TRBJ2-2; D gene uncertain. Trimming took off 6 bases at V and 2 bases at J, with 13 bases between the two ends. This CDR3 comprises 15 residues. Germline V CDR1 and CDR2: MNHEY, SVGEGT. CDR3 residues: CASRFFQENTGELFF. The CDR3 DNA reads as TGTGCCAGCAGATTTTTTCAGGAAAACACCGGGGAGCTGTTTTTT.

V is TRBV4-1 and J is TRBJ1-1, with D unclear. The V gene's germline CDR1 is MGHRA and CDR2 YSYEKL. This CDR3 is 16 amino acids long. The germline V and J ends were trimmed by 3 bases and 5 bases, with 19 bases remaining between them. The CDR3 is CASSHPTELRRTEAFF. The CDR3 bases are TGCGCCAGCAGCCACCCCACAGAGTTAAGGAGGACTGAAGCTTTCTTT.

The rearrangement joins TRBV30 to TRBJ1-2; a possible D gene is TRBD1 (5 bases). This CDR3 region has 12 residues. The germline CDR1 and CDR2 sequences are GTSNPN and SVGIG (reference sequence). V lost 5 bases, J lost 8 bases, and 15 bases lay in between. The CDR3 region is CAWGNHRQGYTF. The CDR3, as DNA: TGTGCCTGGGGGAACCACAGGCAAGGCTACACCTTC.

This chain uses TRBV29-1 with TRBJ1-2; no firm D call. Trimming left V 8 bases short and J 4 bases short, with 11 bases between. CDR1 SQVTM and CDR2 ANQGSEA come from the germline V gene. The CDR3 length is 11 residues. The CDR3 protein is CSLRTGYGYTF. DNA for the CDR3: TGCAGCCTACGGACGGGCTATGGCTACACCTTC.

This clonotype was recorded once. J is TRBJ1-1 and V is TRBV30; D is perhaps TRBD1 (5 bases). Germline CDR1 and CDR2: GTSNPN and SVGIG (reference sequence). The CDR3 consists of 13 residues. V lost 2 bases, J lost 4 bases, and 11 bases lay in between. Here the CDR3 reads CAWSRGSSTEAFF. In DNA form, the CDR3 reads TGTGCCTGGAGTAGGGGAAGTAGCACTGAAGCTTTCTTT.

The chain has TRBV5-1 and TRBJ1-1; D is unclear. V was shortened by 2 bases and J by 4 bases, with 15 bases between the two germline ends. The CDR3 has 15 amino acids. Germline V CDR1 and CDR2: SGHRS, YFSETQ. CDR3 bases: TGCGCCAGCAGCTTCACCCCCGCCGGTTCCACTGAAGCTTTCTTT. The encoded protein is CASSFTPAGSTEAFF.

The chain recombines TRBV6-1 with TRBJ1-1, with 7 bases fitting TRBD1. Per germline, CDR1 MNHNS and CDR2 SASEGT. CDR3 length equals 15 residues. After removal of 7 bases from V and 3 bases from J, the junction contained 11 bases not matched to a gene. The CDR3 DNA sequence: TGTGCCAGCATTGATGAGGGGGCGCGGGACACTGAAGCTTTCTTT. It codes for CASIDEGARDTEAFF.